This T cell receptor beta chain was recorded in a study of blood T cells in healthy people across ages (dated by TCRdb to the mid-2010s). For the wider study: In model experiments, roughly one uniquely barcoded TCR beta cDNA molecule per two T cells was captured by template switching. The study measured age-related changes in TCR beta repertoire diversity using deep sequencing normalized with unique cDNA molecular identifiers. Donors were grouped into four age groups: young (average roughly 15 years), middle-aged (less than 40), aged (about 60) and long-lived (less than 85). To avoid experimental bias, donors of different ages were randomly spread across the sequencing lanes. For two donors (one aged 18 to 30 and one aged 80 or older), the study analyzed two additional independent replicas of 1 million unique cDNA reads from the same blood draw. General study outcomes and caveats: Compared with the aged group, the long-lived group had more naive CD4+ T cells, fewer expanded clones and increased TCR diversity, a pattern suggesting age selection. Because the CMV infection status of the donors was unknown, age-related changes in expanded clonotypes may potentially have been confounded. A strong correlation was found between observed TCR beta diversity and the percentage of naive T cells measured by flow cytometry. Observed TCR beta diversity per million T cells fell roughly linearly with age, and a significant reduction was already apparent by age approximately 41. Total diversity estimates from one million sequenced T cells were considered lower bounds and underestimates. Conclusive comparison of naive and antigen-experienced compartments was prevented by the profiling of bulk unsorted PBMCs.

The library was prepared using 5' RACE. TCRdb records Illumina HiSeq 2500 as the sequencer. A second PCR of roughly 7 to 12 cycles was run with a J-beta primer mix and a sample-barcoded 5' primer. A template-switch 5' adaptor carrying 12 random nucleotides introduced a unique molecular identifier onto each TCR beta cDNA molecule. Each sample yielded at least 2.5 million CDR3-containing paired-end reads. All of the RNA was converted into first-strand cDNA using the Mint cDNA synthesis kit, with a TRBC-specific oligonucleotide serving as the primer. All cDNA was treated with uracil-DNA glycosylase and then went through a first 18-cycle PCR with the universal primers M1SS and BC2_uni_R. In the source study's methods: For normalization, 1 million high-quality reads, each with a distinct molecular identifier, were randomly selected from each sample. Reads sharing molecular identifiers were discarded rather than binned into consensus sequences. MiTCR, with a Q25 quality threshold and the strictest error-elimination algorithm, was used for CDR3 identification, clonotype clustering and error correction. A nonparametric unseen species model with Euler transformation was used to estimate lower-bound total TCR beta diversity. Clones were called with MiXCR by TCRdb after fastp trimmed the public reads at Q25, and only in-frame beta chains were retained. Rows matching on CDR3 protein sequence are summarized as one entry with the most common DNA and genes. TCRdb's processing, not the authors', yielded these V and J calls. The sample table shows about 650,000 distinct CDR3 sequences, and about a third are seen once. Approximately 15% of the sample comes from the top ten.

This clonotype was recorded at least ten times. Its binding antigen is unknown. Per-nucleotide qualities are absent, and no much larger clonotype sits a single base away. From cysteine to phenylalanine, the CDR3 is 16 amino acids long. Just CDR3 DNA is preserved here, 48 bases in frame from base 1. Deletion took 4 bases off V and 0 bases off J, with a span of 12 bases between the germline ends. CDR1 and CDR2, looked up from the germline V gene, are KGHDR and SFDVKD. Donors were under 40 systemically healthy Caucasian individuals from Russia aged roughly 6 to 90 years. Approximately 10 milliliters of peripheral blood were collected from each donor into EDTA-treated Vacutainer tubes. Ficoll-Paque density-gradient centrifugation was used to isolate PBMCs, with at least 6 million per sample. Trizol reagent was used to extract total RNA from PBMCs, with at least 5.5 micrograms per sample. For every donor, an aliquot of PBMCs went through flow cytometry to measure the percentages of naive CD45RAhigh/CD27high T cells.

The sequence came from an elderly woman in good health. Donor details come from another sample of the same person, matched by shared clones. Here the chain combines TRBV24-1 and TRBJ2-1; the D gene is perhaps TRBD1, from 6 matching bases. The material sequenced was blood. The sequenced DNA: TGTGCCACCAGTGAGCGGACAGCAGACTCCTACAATGAGCAGTTCTTC. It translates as CATSERTADSYNEQFF.